One and the same sample provided the 28 T cell receptor beta chains below, sequenced in a study of T cell changes during pregnancy in multiple sclerosis. TCRdb's copy holds only in-frame clones and misses some; the assay was immunoSEQ multiplex PCR. The table has about 58,000 clones, 93% seen once. The source was CD8+ T cells from peripheral blood mononuclear cells, collected in the second trimester of pregnancy. Receptors originate from a female donor with multiple sclerosis, enrolled in a pregnancy study.

The chain employs TRBV9 and TRBJ2-7, with D possibly TRBD1 on 5 matching bases. This CDR3 has 14 residues. V was cut by 4 bases and J by 4 bases, with 15 bases left in between. The germline V gene encodes CDR1 SGDLS and CDR2 YYNGEE. This CDR3 is CASSPQNAGYEQYF. For the CDR3, the DNA is TGTGCCAGCAGCCCCCAGAACGCAGGGTACGAGCAGTACTTC.

The rearrangement links TRBV27 to TRBJ2-2; TRBD2 matches at 11 bases. There are 17 residues in the CDR3. Germline V gives CDR1 MNHEY, CDR2 SMNVEV (reference sequence). Trimming at V came to 3 bases and at J to 7 bases, leaving 10 bases not matched to a gene. The chain's CDR3 is CASSFTSGSASNGELFF. The CDR3 DNA reads as TGTGCCAGCAGTTTCACTAGCGGGAGTGCTAGCAACGGGGAGCTGTTTTTT.

The chain joins TRBV19 to TRBJ2-7; 7 bases align to TRBD2. The V and J ends lost 4 bases and 5 bases, in that order; junction bases with no gene match: 2. Per germline, CDR1 LNHDA and CDR2 SQIVND (reference sequence). The CDR3 has 12 residues. The CDR3 DNA reads as TGTGCCAGTAGTAACGGGGGGAACGAGCAGTACTTC. Translated, it gives CASSNGGNEQYF.

This clone appeared a few times. The V call is TRBV5-1, the J call TRBJ1-3; D uncertain. V lost 6 bases, J lost 0 bases, and 13 bases lay in between. Germline CDR1 SGHRS, CDR2 YFSETQ. This CDR3 is 15 amino acids long. The CDR3 reads CASTESLSSGNTIYF. The CDR3 DNA reads TGCGCCAGCACCGAATCACTTAGCTCTGGAAACACCATATATTTT.

This chain joins TRBV27 and TRBJ1-1; possibly TRBD1 for D (5 bases). Germline CDR1 and CDR2: MNHEY and SMNVEV (reference sequence). V was cut by 6 bases and J by 0 bases, with 11 bases left in between. The CDR3 totals 14 residues. This CDR3 reads CASRGTGMNTEAFF. The CDR3 DNA reads as TGTGCCAGCAGGGGTACAGGCATGAACACTGAAGCTTTCTTT.

The rearrangement uses TRBV9 and TRBJ2-7; D is ambiguous. This CDR3 has 11 amino acids. CDR1 is SGDLS, CDR2 YYNGEE, per germline. Deletions cut 7 bases from V and 0 bases from J, with 5 bases between. The CDR3, as DNA: TGTGCCAGCGGCTCCTCCTACGAGCAGTACTTC. As protein: CASGSSYEQYF.

V gene TRBV14 combines with J gene TRBJ2-7; perhaps TRBD1 as D (5 bases). The CDR3 extends over 16 amino acids. V lost 2 bases and J lost 3, with 17 bases in between. Per germline, CDR1 SGHDN and CDR2 FVKESK. CDR3 region: CASSQRAGRAGYEQYF. The CDR3 nucleotides read TGTGCCAGCAGCCAACGTGCAGGCAGGGCCGGCTACGAGCAGTACTTC.

DNA for the CDR3: TGTGCCAGCAGTTTAAGGGAGTTTGGTTACGAGCAGTACTTC. Translated, it gives CASSLREFGYEQYF. This chain uses TRBV28 with TRBJ2-7; D is possibly TRBD2 (5 bases). This CDR3 contains 14 residues. Germline V gene lookup returns CDR1 MDHEN and CDR2 SYDVKM. The V end lost 2 bases, the J end lost 4 bases, and 12 bases lay between the germline ends.

The V gene is TRBV5-5, the J gene TRBJ2-1; 9 nucleotides align to TRBD1. V was pared by 2 bases and J by 7 bases, with 4 bases of the junction left unmatched. The CDR3 has 14 amino acids. The germline CDR1 and CDR2 sequences are SGHKS and YYEKEE (reference sequence). CDR3 loop: CASSFGTGRNEQFF. Here the CDR3 DNA reads TGTGCCAGCAGCTTTGGGACAGGGCGAAATGAGCAGTTCTTC.

The chain recombines TRBV30 with TRBJ1-2; 8 positions agree with TRBD1. This CDR3 is built from 14 residues. Germline CDR1 is GTSNPN and CDR2 is SVGIG (reference sequence). The V gene end was trimmed by 5 bases and the J gene end by 3 bases; junction bases not matched to a gene: 8. CDR3 coding DNA: TGTGCCTGGTTTGGACAGGGTCAGGACTATGGCTACACCTTC. Translating it yields CAWFGQGQDYGYTF.

The chain employs TRBV4-3 and TRBJ1-6; D is unresolved. Germline CDR1 is LGHNA and CDR2 is YSLEER. The CDR3 totals 15 residues. Trimming removed 3 bases at V and 7 bases at J, with 13 bases between. The CDR3 spells CASSQISGGNSPLHF. CDR3 DNA: TGCGCCAGCAGCCAGATCAGTGGAGGGAATTCACCCCTCCACTTT.

The DNA for the CDR3 is TGTGCCAGCAGCTTGAATACGGGAACCCAAAGTACCATATATTTT. Residues: CASSLNTGTQSTIYF. This sequence joins TRBV5-4 and TRBJ1-3; no reliable D call. The CDR3 runs to 15 residues. Trimming took off 1 base at V and 10 bases at J, with 18 bases between the two ends. Germline CDR1 is SGHNT and CDR2 is YYREEE (reference sequence).

This clone was seen a few times. The chain links TRBV23-1 to TRBJ1-5; TRBD1 matches at 7 bases. TRBV23-1 is given ORF status, its function remaining uncertain. V was clipped by 6 bases and J by 16 bases; unmatched bases: 6. The CDR3 has 10 amino acids. CDR3: CASSRDSRHF. The DNA for the CDR3 is TGCGCCAGCAGCCGGGACAGTAGACATTTT.

The chain employs TRBV4-3 and TRBJ1-6; TRBD1 matches at 7 bases. This CDR3 has 14 amino acids. V dropped 4 bases and J dropped 9; count of bases not matched to a gene: 6. Germline CDR1 is LGHNA and CDR2 is YSLEER. The CDR3 bases are TGCGCCAGCAGCCCCAGGGGGTTGGGTTCACCCCTCCACTTT. This gives the protein CASSPRGLGSPLHF.

V usage is TRBV29-1 and J usage is TRBJ1-1, with D possibly matching TRBD1 (6 bases). Germline assignment: CDR1 SQVTM and CDR2 ANQGSEA. Trimming stripped 5 bases from V and 7 bases from J, with 17 bases between. CDR3 length: 13 residues. In DNA, the CDR3 is TGCAGCGTTTTTGCAGGGGATATGGGTGAAGCTTTCTTT. Residues: CSVFAGDMGEAFF.

The CDR3 DNA sequence: TGTGCCAGCAGCTTGGGGGACAGGCCCTCCTACAATGAGCAGTTCTTC. This codes for CASSLGDRPSYNEQFF. This rearrangement joins TRBV7-7 to TRBJ2-1; 8 nucleotides align to TRBD1. V dropped 3 bases and J dropped 0; count of bases not matched to a gene: 4. The CDR3 has 16 residues. The germline CDR1 and CDR2 sequences are SSHAT and FNYEAQ (reference sequence).

The chain employs TRBV7-9 and TRBJ2-1; 12 bases are shared with TRBD2. Germline V gene data show CDR1 as SEHNR and CDR2 as FQNEAQ (reference sequence). V lost 5 bases, J lost 6 bases, and 5 bases stayed unmatched. This CDR3 comprises 15 residues. Written as DNA, the CDR3 is TGTGCCAGCAGCCAACGGACTAGCGGGGCCAATGAGCAGTTCTTC. Protein product: CASSQRTSGANEQFF. The full variable domain, with the rest looked up from reference TRBV7-9 and TRBJ2-1, is DTGVSQNPRHKITKRGQNVTFRCDPISEHNRLYWYRQTLGQGPEFLTYFQNEAQLEKSRLLSDRFSAERPKGSFSTLEIQRTEQGDSAMYLCASSQRTSGANEQFFGPGTRLTVL.

This clone was seen once. The V gene is TRBV14, the J gene TRBJ2-1, with D possibly being TRBD1 (6 bases). Germline lookup yields CDR1 SGHDN and CDR2 FVKESK. Between the trimmed V and J ends, which lost 4 bases and 5 bases, there was a span of 12 bases. CDR3 length: 14 amino acids. CDR3 sequence: CASSLFQGNNEQFF. The DNA for the CDR3 is TGTGCCAGCAGCCTATTCCAGGGGAACAATGAGCAGTTCTTC.

The chain links TRBV20-1 to TRBJ2-7; D remains unclear. The CDR3 covers 11 residues. CDR1 and CDR2 (germline): DFQATT, SNEGSKA (reference sequence). With 2 bases removed from V and 3 bases from J, the gap between germline ends came to 5 bases. CDR3 residues: CSARQDYEQYF. CDR3 nucleotide sequence: TGCAGTGCTAGACAGGACTACGAGCAGTACTTC.

The chain links TRBV27 to TRBJ2-4; 10 nucleotides match TRBD2. The CDR3 extends over 18 amino acids. The V segment lost 4 bases and the J segment 9 bases; nucleotides outside the gene matches: 18. Germline V gene lookup returns CDR1 MNHEY and CDR2 SMNVEV (reference sequence). CDR3 coding DNA: TGTGCCAGCAGTTCTCGTCTCGGCGAGCGGGAGGGCCGGGGCATTCAGTACTTC. Its translation is CASSSRLGEREGRGIQYF.

The J gene is TRBJ2-3, the V gene TRBV7-9, with a tentative D call TRBD1 (5 bases). CDR1 SEHNR and CDR2 FQNEAQ come from the germline V gene (reference sequence). The ends were cut back, 1 base at V and 2 bases at J, with 7 bases in the middle. The CDR3 length is 14 residues. As DNA, the CDR3 is TGTGCCAGCAGCTTAGGACAGATCACAGATACGCAGTATTTT. Residues: CASSLGQITDTQYF.

This chain uses TRBV7-9 with TRBJ2-7; TRBD2 agrees at 8 bases. Trimming removed 4 bases from V and 0 bases from J; junction bases left unmatched: 14. The CDR3 extends over 18 amino acids. The germline V gene encodes CDR1 SEHNR and CDR2 FQNEAQ (reference sequence). The CDR3 DNA reads as TGTGCCAGCAGCTCCTTCGGGGGGGGCGGGAGGACCTCCTACGAGCAGTACTTC. As protein: CASSSFGGGGRTSYEQYF.

The chain recombines TRBV28 with TRBJ1-3, with no clear D. Germline V gene data show CDR1 as MDHEN and CDR2 as SYDVKM. CDR3 length: 13 amino acids. The germline V and J ends were trimmed by 1 base and 8 bases, with 9 bases remaining between them. CDR3 sequence reads: CASSLYIEDTIYF. In DNA form, the CDR3 reads TGTGCCAGCAGTTTATATATAGAGGACACCATATATTTT.

The chain joins TRBV6-5 to TRBJ1-2; 9 bases are a match to TRBD1. The CDR3 covers 15 residues. V was pared by 5 bases and J by 8 bases, with 12 bases of the junction left unmatched. Germline V gives CDR1 MNHEY, CDR2 SVGAGI. The CDR3 reads CASSPQGDRGLGYTF. As DNA, the CDR3 is TGTGCCAGCAGTCCGCAGGGCGACAGGGGGTTGGGCTACACCTTC.

V usage is TRBV9 and J usage is TRBJ2-1, with a weak D call TRBD2 (5 bases). Germline CDR1 SGDLS, CDR2 YYNGEE. CDR3 length equals 14 residues. V was pared by 4 bases and J by 2 bases, with 10 bases between. The CDR3 region is CASSTHGAYNEQFF. In DNA, the CDR3 is TGTGCCAGCAGCACCCACGGGGCCTACAATGAGCAGTTCTTC.

This chain links TRBV6-6 with TRBJ2-4, with 8 bases that match TRBD2. The CDR3 has 15 residues. With 2 bases clipped from V and 8 bases from J, the junction kept 8 bases outside the gene matches. Germline CDR1 and CDR2: MNHNY and SVGAGI (reference sequence). DNA of the CDR3: TGTGCCAGCAGTTACACACGGGGGGGCCGGGACATTCAGTACTTC. It is translated as CASSYTRGGRDIQYF.

This chain links TRBV14 with TRBJ1-2; weak D call: TRBD1 (5 bases). CDR1 and CDR2 from the germline V gene are SGHDN and FVKESK. The CDR3 contains 14 residues. Trimming shortened V by 1 base and J by 2 bases, and 8 bases separated the two germline ends. In nucleotides, the CDR3 is TGTGCCAGCAGCCAAGCCACAGGAAACTATGGCTACACCTTC. Its translation: CASSQATGNYGYTF. The whole variable domain, remainder taken from reference TRBV14 and TRBJ1-2, is EAGVTQFPSHSVIEKGQTVTLRCDPISGHDNLYWYRRVMGKEIKFLLHFVKESKQDESGMPNNRFLAERTGGTYSTLKVQPAELEDSGVYFCASSQATGNYGYTFGSGTRLTVV.

V is TRBV10-1 and J is TRBJ2-1, with 11 positions matching TRBD2. Germline CDR1 WNHNN, CDR2 SYGVQD (reference sequence). V lost 2 bases and J lost 0; bases outside the gene matches: 9. The CDR3 is 19 residues long. CDR3 coding DNA: TGCGCCAGCAGTGAGGTGGGACTAGCGGTTACTAGCTCCTACAATGAGCAGTTCTTC. It specifies CASSEVGLAVTSSYNEQFF.